These 18 T cell receptor beta chains were sequenced from one sample in a study of T cells after yellow fever vaccination. In TCRdb, the 5' RACE reads were re-called with MiXCR into one record per CDR3 protein. The sample includes 450,000 to 550,000 distinct CDR3 sequences, 15% to 20% of them seen just once. Sequenced material: PBMCs, taken 15 days after the yellow fever booster vaccination. These receptors were collected from a man aged 25-45 years who received the YFV17D yellow fever vaccine.

The chain carries TRBV29-1 and TRBJ2-1, with TRBD1 matching 10 bases. V lost 7 bases to trimming and J lost 8 bases; unmatched junction nucleotides: 11. The CDR3 is 14 residues long. Germline CDR1 SQVTM, CDR2 ANQGSEA. This CDR3 reads CSAETGGALYEQFF. The CDR3 DNA reads as TGCAGCGCTGAGACAGGGGGCGCACTATATGAGCAGTTCTTC.

This clonotype was detected many times. The chain uses TRBV7-2 and TRBJ2-5; no firm D call. Trimming stripped 1 base from V and 5 bases from J, with 8 bases between. The V gene's germline CDR1 is SGHTA and CDR2 FQGNSA. The CDR3 is 13 residues long. The CDR3 region is CASSLGVRETQYF. The CDR3 nucleotides are TGTGCCAGCAGCTTAGGGGTTCGGGAGACCCAGTACTTC.

This clonotype was observed a few times. The rearrangement links TRBV19 to TRBJ1-5; TRBD1 might be the D (5 bases). The CDR3 covers 14 residues. Looked up from germline, CDR1 is LNHDA and CDR2 is SQIVND (reference sequence). The V end was cut by 5 bases, the J end by 9 bases, with 17 bases between. DNA for the CDR3: TGTGCCAGTAGTTCCAGGGAGTGGAAGCGGCCCCAGCATTTT. This codes for CASSSREWKRPQHF.

V gene TRBV12-3 or TRBV12-4 combines with J gene TRBJ1-2; D gene unclear. V lost 7 bases and J 1 base, leaving 7 bases between the germline ends. This CDR3 has 12 residues. CDR3: CASKTINYGYTF. Written as DNA, the CDR3 is TGTGCCAGCAAGACGATTAACTATGGCTACACCTTC.

This clonotype was counted a few times. The chain combines TRBV28 with TRBJ1-5, with 7 bases fitting TRBD1. The CDR3 runs 14 residues. Germline assignment: CDR1 MDHEN and CDR2 SYDVKM. The J segment lost 3 bases and the V segment lost 8 bases, leaving 7 bases of the junction unmatched. CDR3 region: CASGLDRINQPQHF. In nucleotides, the CDR3 is TGTGCCAGCGGATTGGACAGGATCAATCAGCCCCAGCATTTT.

This clonotype was seen only a few times. The chain has TRBV7-7 and TRBJ2-3; 9 bases are a match to TRBD2. The CDR3 covers 16 residues. Germline V gives CDR1 SSHAT, CDR2 FNYEAQ (reference sequence). Losses at the gene ends were 5 bases for V and 2 bases for J; bases not matched to a gene: 8. The CDR3 DNA is TGTGCCAGCAGCCTCAGAGCGGGGGGTAACACAGATACGCAGTATTTT. It is translated as CASSLRAGGNTDTQYF. Full variable domain (rest looked up from reference TRBV7-7 and TRBJ2-3): GAGVSQSPRYKVTKRGQDVTLRCDPISSHATLYWYQQALGQGPEFLTYFNYEAQPDKSGLPSDRFSAERPEGSISTLTIQRTEQRDSAMYRCASSLRAGGNTDTQYFGPGTRLTVL.

The rearrangement uses TRBV5-6 and TRBJ2-1; D perhaps matches TRBD1 (6 bases). CDR1 and CDR2 (germline): SGHDT, YYEEEE. Trimming stripped 1 base from V and 0 bases from J, with 11 bases between. The CDR3 consists of 16 residues. CDR3 loop: CASSLLQGSSYNEQFF. The CDR3 DNA is TGTGCCAGCAGCTTGTTACAGGGAAGCTCCTACAATGAGCAGTTCTTC.

This sequence joins TRBV10-3 and TRBJ2-3; TRBD2 might be the D (6 bases). Germline V gives CDR1 ENHRY, CDR2 SYGVKD. V shed 4 bases and J shed 2 bases, with 10 bases lying between them. The CDR3 contains 14 residues. The CDR3 sequence is CAISAGTFTDTQYF. In nucleotides, the CDR3 is TGTGCCATCAGTGCCGGGACTTTCACAGATACGCAGTATTTT.

This clonotype turned up a few times. The J gene is TRBJ1-5, the V gene TRBV7-9, with D hard to call. This CDR3 is built from 11 residues. V gave up 10 bases and J gave up 6 bases, with 10 bases separating them. Per the germline V gene, CDR1 is SEHNR and CDR2 is FQNEAQ (reference sequence). CDR3 protein: CATGVSQPQHF. The CDR3 nucleotides read TGTGCCACCGGGGTTAGTCAGCCCCAGCATTTT.

This clonotype was counted at least ten times. The rearrangement joins TRBV14 to TRBJ2-7; 9 bases are shared with TRBD1. The CDR3 has 16 residues. Trimming removed 3 bases from V and 5 bases from J; junction bases left unmatched: 11. Germline assignment: CDR1 SGHDN and CDR2 FVKESK. The CDR3, as DNA: TGTGCCAGCAGCCACAAACCGGGACAGGGAGGGCACGAGCAGTACTTC. Protein: CASSHKPGQGGHEQYF.

This clonotype was found a few times. This CDR3 is CSVPQGISYNEQFF. CDR3 bases: TGCAGCGTGCCACAGGGGATCTCCTACAATGAGCAGTTCTTC. The J gene is TRBJ2-1, the V gene TRBV29-1; the match to TRBD1 covers 7 bases. The CDR3 is 14 amino acids. V lost 6 bases, J lost 0 bases, and 5 bases stayed unmatched. Germline V gene data show CDR1 as SQVTM and CDR2 as ANQGSEA.

The chain has TRBV5-1 and TRBJ1-1; D unclear. CDR3 size: 13 residues. Germline assignment: CDR1 SGHRS and CDR2 YFSETQ. V gave up 0 bases and J gave up 8 bases, with 11 bases separating them. The CDR3 bases are TGCGCCAGCAGCTTGGGCAGGCAGGCAGAAGCTTTCTTT. This translates into CASSLGRQAEAFF.

This clonotype came up a few times. The CDR3 coding sequence is TGTGCCAGCTTAGGGGCAGCTCACACCGGGGAGCTGTTTTTT. Amino acids: CASLGAAHTGELFF. The chain has TRBV11-2 and TRBJ2-2; D possibly corresponds to TRBD1 (5 bases). In germline, CDR1 is SGHAT, CDR2 FQNNGV. Trimming removed 8 bases from V and 3 bases from J, with 13 bases in between. The CDR3 runs 14 residues.

This chain uses TRBV9 with TRBJ1-6; 7 bases agree with TRBD1. Per the germline V gene, CDR1 is SGDLS and CDR2 is YYNGEE. This CDR3 is 15 amino acids long. V lost 3 bases and J lost 5; bases outside the gene matches: 5. The CDR3, as DNA: TGTGCCAGCAGCGCATACGGGACAGATAATTCACCCCTCCACTTT. Translation: CASSAYGTDNSPLHF. Together with reference TRBV9 and TRBJ1-6, the CDR3 gives the full variable domain: DSGVTQTPKHLITATGQRVTLRCSPRSGDLSVYWYQQSLDQGLQFLIQYYNGEERAKGNILERFSAQQFPDLHSELNLSSLELGDSALYFCASSAYGTDNSPLHFGNGTRLTVT.

J is TRBJ2-7 and V is TRBV20-1; TRBD2 matches 7 bases. The germline V gene encodes CDR1 DFQATT and CDR2 SNEGSKA (reference sequence). This CDR3 spans 14 amino acids. V was clipped by 5 bases and J by 2 bases; unmatched bases: 9. The CDR3 coding sequence is TGCAGTGCTTTTGATGGGGCGGGAGCCTACGAGCAGTACTTC. It is translated as CSAFDGAGAYEQYF.

This clonotype showed up just a few times. V usage is TRBV5-1 and J usage is TRBJ2-5; D is ambiguous. V was cut by 4 bases and J by 5 bases, with 15 bases left in between. Germline V gene sequence: CDR1 SGHRS, CDR2 YFSETQ. CDR3 size: 14 residues. As DNA, the CDR3 is TGCGCCAGCAGCGCCTTACAAGATTCGGAGACCCAGTACTTC. Protein sequence: CASSALQDSETQYF.

Here the CDR3 reads CASRTGNAYEQYF. The CDR3 DNA reads TGTGCCAGTCGCACGGGCAATGCCTACGAGCAGTACTTC. The chain links TRBV7-2 to TRBJ2-7; D unresolved. CDR1 is SGHTA and CDR2 is FQGNSA in the germline V gene. The CDR3 is 13 residues long. Trimming pared 9 bases from V and 2 bases from J, leaving 14 bases between.

Only a few counts were recorded for this clonotype. The chain links TRBV15 to TRBJ2-7, with D unresolved. CDR1 and CDR2 (germline): LNHNV, YYDKDF (reference sequence). Trimming stripped 1 base from V and 4 bases from J, with 8 bases between. The CDR3 is 13 residues long. DNA of the CDR3: TGTGCCACCAGCAGAGTTGAAGGATACGAGCAGTACTTC. Protein product: CATSRVEGYEQYF.